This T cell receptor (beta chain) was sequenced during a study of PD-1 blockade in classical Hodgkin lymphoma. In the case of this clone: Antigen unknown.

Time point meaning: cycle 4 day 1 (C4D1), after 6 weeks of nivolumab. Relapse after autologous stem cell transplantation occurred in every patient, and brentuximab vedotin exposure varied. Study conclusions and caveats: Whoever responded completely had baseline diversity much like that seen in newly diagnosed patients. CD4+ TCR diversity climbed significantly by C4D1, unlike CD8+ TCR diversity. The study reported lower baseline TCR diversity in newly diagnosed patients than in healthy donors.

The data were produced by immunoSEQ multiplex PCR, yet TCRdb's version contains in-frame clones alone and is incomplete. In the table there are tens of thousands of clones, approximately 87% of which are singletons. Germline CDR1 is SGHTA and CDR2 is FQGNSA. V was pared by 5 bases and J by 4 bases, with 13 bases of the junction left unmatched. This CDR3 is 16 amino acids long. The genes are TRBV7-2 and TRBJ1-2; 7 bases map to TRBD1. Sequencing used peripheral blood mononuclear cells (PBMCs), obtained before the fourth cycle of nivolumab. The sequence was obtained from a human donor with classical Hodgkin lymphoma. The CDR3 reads CASSRPGTAPVYGYTF. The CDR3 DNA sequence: TGTGCCAGCAGCCGACCCGGGACAGCACCCGTCTATGGCTACACCTTC.